A single sample is the source of the 26 T cell receptor beta chains below, sequenced in a study of T cell repertoires in ileal Crohn's disease. TCRdb keeps only in-frame clones here, not all; method: immunoSEQ multiplex PCR. The table records approximately 2,600 clones, roughly 83% of them present only once. The sample comprised ileal tissue. The receptors were gathered from an adult with Crohn's disease.

The chain is built from TRBV21-1 and TRBJ2-5; TRBD2 was called by the table and not checked on the DNA. TRBV21-1 is a listed pseudogene. This CDR3 contains 17 residues. The CDR3 is CASSKARRTKAWETQYF. The CDR3 DNA sequence: TGTGCCAGCAGCAAAGCGAGGCGTACTAAAGCTTGGGAGACCCAGTACTTC.

This clone has a single count. The chain carries TRBV9 and TRBJ1-6, with TRBD1 matching 9 bases. Germline V lookup: CDR1 SGDLS, CDR2 YYNGEE. Trimming removed 4 bases from V and 8 bases from J; junction bases left unmatched: 7. The CDR3 has 15 residues. As DNA, the CDR3 is TGTGCCAGCAGCCCCCGGGACAGGGATTATTCACCCCTCCACTTT. It is translated as CASSPRDRDYSPLHF. Full variable domain (remainder filled in from reference TRBV9 and TRBJ1-6): DSGVTQTPKHLITATGQRVTLRCSPRSGDLSVYWYQQSLDQGLQFLIQYYNGEERAKGNILERFSAQQFPDLHSELNLSSLELGDSALYFCASSPRDRDYSPLHFGNGTRLTVT.

This clone has more than one count but fewer than ten. This chain connects TRBV19 to TRBJ1-1; D might be TRBD1 (5 bases). The V and J ends lost 7 bases and 7 bases respectively, with 19 bases between them. The CDR3 extends over 14 amino acids. CDR1 is LNHDA, CDR2 SQIVND, per germline (reference sequence). The CDR3 region is CASIDRSSGFEAFF. The CDR3 DNA is TGTGCCAGTATCGATCGATCGTCAGGGTTTGAAGCTTTCTTT. Complete variable domain (other parts from reference TRBV19 and TRBJ1-1): DGGITQSPKYLFRKEGQNVTLSCEQNLNHDAMYWYRQDPGQGLRLIYYSQIVNDFQKGDIAEGYSVSREKKESFPLTVTSAQKNPTAFYLCASIDRSSGFEAFFGQGTRLTVV.

This clone ranks as large. This sequence joins TRBV6-5 and TRBJ1-1; 11 nucleotides align to TRBD1. V trimming: 2 bases; J trimming: 2 bases; junction bases outside the gene matches: 1. The CDR3 runs to 15 residues. Germline values: CDR1 MNHEY, CDR2 SVGAGI. In DNA form, the CDR3 reads TGTGCCAGCAGTTACGGGACAGGGGGTAACACTGAAGCTTTCTTT. This gives the protein CASSYGTGGNTEAFF.

The chain joins TRBV28 to TRBJ1-4; possibly TRBD1 for D (6 bases). Trimming stripped 7 bases from V and 2 bases from J, with 20 bases between. Per the germline V gene, CDR1 is MDHEN and CDR2 is SYDVKM. This CDR3 is 17 amino acids long. The CDR3 nucleotides read TGTGCCAGCATGCCCCTGGGGGCCCGTGCTACTAATGAAAAACTGTTTTTT. This sequence encodes CASMPLGARATNEKLFF.

This rearrangement joins TRBV7-9 to TRBJ2-1; 12 bases align to TRBD2. There are 16 residues in the CDR3. After removal of 1 base from V and 4 bases from J, the junction contained 2 bases not matched to a gene. Germline CDR1 is SEHNR and CDR2 is FQNEAQ (reference sequence). The CDR3 reads CASSLDGLAGYNEQFF. CDR3 sequence (DNA): TGTGCCAGCAGCTTAGACGGACTAGCGGGATACAATGAGCAGTTCTTC.

The V call is TRBV9, the J call TRBJ2-1; 9 bases agree with TRBD1. This CDR3 region has 12 residues. V trimming: 3 bases; J trimming: 8 bases; junction bases outside the gene matches: 0. Looked up from germline, CDR1 is SGDLS and CDR2 is YYNGEE. CDR3 in amino acids: CASSGTGDEQFF. In DNA, the CDR3 is TGTGCCAGCAGCGGGACAGGGGATGAGCAGTTCTTC.

The J gene is TRBJ1-3, the V gene TRBV6-1; 8 nucleotides agree with TRBD1. The CDR3 is 15 residues long. V lost 4 bases and J lost 4; bases outside the gene matches: 6. Germline V gene data show CDR1 as MNHNS and CDR2 as SASEGT. Here the CDR3 DNA reads TGTGCCAGCAGTGTGGACAGGGTTCCCGGAAACACCATATATTTT. The encoded protein is CASSVDRVPGNTIYF.

The chain couples TRBV27 to TRBJ2-5; tentative D call: TRBD1 (5 bases). The CDR3 has 15 amino acids. Germline-derived CDR1 and CDR2 are MNHEY and SMNVEV (reference sequence). Trimming stripped 5 bases from V and 4 bases from J, with 17 bases between. The CDR3 bases are TGTGCCAGCAGTACCAACAGGCATCCCTCAGAGACCCAGTACTTC. This encodes CASSTNRHPSETQYF.

This clone was seen just once. This sequence joins TRBV30 and TRBJ2-3; the D gene is possibly TRBD2 (6 bases). The germline V and J ends were trimmed by 4 bases and 1 base, with 12 bases remaining between them. Germline values: CDR1 GTSNPN, CDR2 SVGIG (reference sequence). The length of the CDR3 is 14 residues. The DNA for the CDR3 is TGTGCCTGGACGCGGGGTCTTGGCACAGATACGCAGTATTTT. Translating it yields CAWTRGLGTDTQYF. The variable domain in full, with the rest retrieved from reference TRBV30 and TRBJ2-3, is SQTIHQWPATLVQPVGSPLSLECTVEGTSNPNLYWYRQAAGRGLQLLFYSVGIGQISSEVPQNLSASRPQDRQFILSSKKLLLSDSGFYLCAWTRGLGTDTQYFGPGTRLTVL.

This chain connects TRBV28 to TRBJ2-3; maybe TRBD1 (6 bases). Germline V gene sequence: CDR1 MDHEN, CDR2 SYDVKM. The CDR3 length is 14 residues. V was trimmed by 8 bases and J by 5 bases, leaving 17 bases between them. The CDR3 region is CASEKGQPVDTQYF. DNA for the CDR3: TGTGCCAGCGAAAAGGGACAACCCGTAGATACGCAGTATTTT.

This rearrangement joins TRBV5-5 to TRBJ2-7; tentative D call: TRBD2 (5 bases). The CDR3 has 15 amino acids. V was trimmed by 6 bases and J by 7 bases, leaving 23 bases between them. From germline, CDR1 is SGHKS and CDR2 YYEKEE (reference sequence). The DNA of the CDR3 is TGTGCCAGCAATTTTCGGCCTTCGGAGACGGGGGAGCAGTACTTC. It is translated as CASNFRPSETGEQYF. Full variable domain (rest looked up from reference TRBV5-5 and TRBJ2-7): DAGVTQSPTHLIKTRGQQVTLRCSPISGHKSVSWYQQVLGQGPQFIFQYYEKEERGRGNFPDRFSARQFPNYSSELNVNALLLGDSALYLCASNFRPSETGEQYFGPGTRLTVT.

The chain joins TRBV9 to TRBJ1-1; D remains unclear. The CDR3 has 15 amino acids. Germline CDR1 reads SGDLS; CDR2 reads YYNGEE. V was clipped by 3 bases and J by 1 base, with 13 bases between them. CDR3 loop: CASSDQEGGNTEAFF. CDR3 in DNA: TGTGCCAGCAGCGACCAGGAGGGTGGGAACACTGAAGCTTTCTTT. Full variable domain (remainder filled in from reference TRBV9 and TRBJ1-1): DSGVTQTPKHLITATGQRVTLRCSPRSGDLSVYWYQQSLDQGLQFLIQYYNGEERAKGNILERFSAQQFPDLHSELNLSSLELGDSALYFCASSDQEGGNTEAFFGQGTRLTVV.

The chain is built from TRBV6-1 and TRBJ2-1, with D hard to call. The CDR3 is 15 amino acids. The germline gives CDR1 MNHNS, CDR2 SASEGT. Trimming shortened V by 1 base and J by 5 bases, and 12 bases separated the two germline ends. The CDR3 spells CASSEGVGPHNEQFF. CDR3 DNA sequence: TGTGCCAGCAGTGAAGGGGTGGGCCCTCACAATGAGCAGTTCTTC.

V is TRBV19 and J is TRBJ1-2, with D unresolved. Trimming stripped 5 bases from V and 4 bases from J, with 11 bases between. Germline lookup yields CDR1 LNHDA and CDR2 SQIVND (reference sequence). The CDR3 is 13 amino acids. The chain's CDR3 is CASSGYLGYGYTF. In DNA form, the CDR3 reads TGTGCCAGTAGTGGGTACCTAGGCTATGGCTACACCTTC.

This chain links TRBV4-1 with TRBJ1-2; D is unresolved. Per the germline V gene, CDR1 is MGHRA and CDR2 is YSYEKL. CDR3 size: 15 residues. V was clipped by 0 bases and J by 7 bases, with 15 bases between them. CDR3 nucleotide sequence: TGCGCCAGCAGCCAAGAGGCGCCCGGACTGAGTGGCTACACCTTC. Translation gives CASSQEAPGLSGYTF.

The chain uses TRBV5-6 and TRBJ1-2; no clear D. V lost 0 bases, J lost 0 bases, and 6 bases lay in between. The CDR3 length is 14 residues. Germline V CDR1 and CDR2: SGHDT, YYEEEE. The DNA for the CDR3 is TGTGCCAGCAGCTTGGCCGGGACTAACTATGGCTACACCTTC. It specifies CASSLAGTNYGYTF.

V gene TRBV19 combines with J gene TRBJ1-5, with D perhaps matching TRBD1 (6 bases). Germline V lookup: CDR1 LNHDA, CDR2 SQIVND (reference sequence). There are 17 residues in the CDR3. Trimming cost V 6 bases and J 0 bases, with 18 bases left between them. CDR3 sequence: CASRGPGGADSNQPQHF. Here the CDR3 DNA reads TGTGCCAGTAGGGGCCCGGGGGGGGCCGATAGCAATCAGCCCCAGCATTTT. The entire variable domain, with the rest obtained from reference TRBV19 and TRBJ1-5, is as follows: DGGITQSPKYLFRKEGQNVTLSCEQNLNHDAMYWYRQDPGQGLRLIYYSQIVNDFQKGDIAEGYSVSREKKESFPLTVTSAQKNPTAFYLCASRGPGGADSNQPQHFGDGTRLSIL.

The V gene is TRBV11-3, the J gene TRBJ2-7; D is unresolved. The CDR3 is 11 amino acids. Trimming shortened V by 3 bases and J by 5 bases, and 5 bases separated the two germline ends. The germline V gene has CDR1 SGHNT and CDR2 YENEEA. The CDR3 protein is CASSFSNEQYF. The CDR3 DNA reads as TGTGCCAGCAGCTTTTCAAACGAGCAGTACTTC.

V gene TRBV7-3 combines with J gene TRBJ2-2; tentative D call: TRBD2 (5 bases). Trimming took off 2 bases at V and 5 bases at J, with 6 bases between the two ends. The V gene's germline CDR1 is SGHTA and CDR2 FQGTGA. The CDR3 runs 13 residues. CDR3 protein: CASSLGGTGELFF. The DNA for the CDR3 is TGTGCCAGCAGCTTAGGAGGTACCGGGGAGCTGTTTTTT.

The chain joins TRBV2 to TRBJ2-1; no firm D call. Germline V gene data show CDR1 as SNHLY and CDR2 as FYNNEI. The CDR3 is 14 residues long. Trimming pared 3 bases from V and 6 bases from J, leaving 12 bases between. In DNA form, the CDR3 reads TGTGCCAGCAGTGATTATAGCCTTCTCAATGAGCAGTTCTTC. It codes for CASSDYSLLNEQFF.

J is TRBJ1-1 and V is TRBV7-9; D is undetermined. Trimming removed 5 bases from V and 6 bases from J, with 4 bases in between. This CDR3 contains 10 residues. Germline V gene data show CDR1 as SEHNR and CDR2 as FQNEAQ (reference sequence). The CDR3 sequence: CASSRSEAFF. The DNA for the CDR3 is TGTGCCAGCAGCCGGTCTGAAGCTTTCTTT.

J is TRBJ1-6 and V is TRBV5-1; 7 positions agree with TRBD1. This CDR3 region has 15 residues. Germline CDR1 SGHRS, CDR2 YFSETQ. The trim removed 3 bases at V and 5 bases at J, leaving 5 bases unmatched. The CDR3 protein is CASSYRDSNNSPLHF. The CDR3 DNA is TGCGCCAGCAGCTACCGGGACAGTAATAATTCACCCCTCCACTTT.

The genes are TRBV5-1 and TRBJ1-2, with 8 bases that match TRBD1. The CDR3 covers 14 residues. CDR1 SGHRS and CDR2 YFSETQ come from the germline V gene. V was pared by 6 bases and J by 8 bases, with 12 bases of the junction left unmatched. The CDR3 region has the DNA TGCGCCAGCAACGAGGGGACAGGTACGATCGGCTACACCTTC. Translated, it gives CASNEGTGTIGYTF.

The V call is TRBV5-6, the J call TRBJ1-6; TRBD1 matches 10 bases. The germline V gene encodes CDR1 SGHDT and CDR2 YYEEEE. The CDR3 runs 14 residues. With 1 base clipped from V and 11 bases from J, the junction kept 3 bases outside the gene matches. The CDR3 region has the DNA TGTGCCAGCAGCTTGCGACAGGGGGCTACACCCCTCCACTTT. Translation: CASSLRQGATPLHF.

The rearrangement joins TRBV11-2 to TRBJ2-3; 7 nucleotides align to TRBD1. V was pared by 4 bases and J by 4 bases, with 2 bases of the junction left unmatched. The CDR3 has 13 amino acids. CDR1 and CDR2 (germline): SGHAT, FQNNGV. The CDR3, as DNA: TGTGCCAGCAGCTCTGGGACAGCAGATACGCAGTATTTT. Amino acids: CASSSGTADTQYF.